A single sample gave rise to the 32 T cell receptor beta chains below, sequenced in a study of OX40 agonist ivuxolimab in advanced cancers. Data came from immunoSEQ multiplex PCR; TCRdb stores just in-frame clones and leaves some out. Among 60,000 or so clones, about 85% were seen once, and the ten largest hold approximately 4.7%. Here the sequenced sample was CD4+ or CD8+ T cells sorted from blood, taken in a trial of the OX40 agonist ivuxolimab. The receptors stem from an adult with an advanced solid tumor such as melanoma, head and neck, liver or kidney cancer.

The chain carries TRBV30 and TRBJ1-1; D is uncertain. Trimming removed 0 bases from V and 10 bases from J, with 15 bases in between. The CDR3 loop spans 13 amino acids. Germline assignment: CDR1 GTSNPN and CDR2 SVGIG (reference sequence). CDR3 in DNA: TGTGCCTGGAGTGTATTGTACCGGGTTGGAGCTTTCTTT. As protein: CAWSVLYRVGAFF.

CDR3 coding DNA: TGTGCCAGCAGCTTGCCAGCGGCACCCTATGGCTACACCTTC. Protein: CASSLPAAPYGYTF. The J gene is TRBJ1-2, the V gene TRBV7-9; D unclear. Trimming removed 3 bases from V and 4 bases from J, with 12 bases in between. The CDR3 is 14 amino acids. CDR1 is SEHNR, CDR2 FQNEAQ, per germline (reference sequence).

The chain carries TRBV4-1 and TRBJ2-5; D remains ambiguous. This CDR3 has 13 residues. The germline CDR1 and CDR2 sequences are MGHRA and YSYEKL. Trimming removed 2 bases from V and 8 bases from J, with 12 bases in between. CDR3 sequence: CASSQLVGGTQYF. DNA for the CDR3: TGCGCCAGCAGCCAATTGGTTGGCGGTACCCAGTACTTC.

V and J are TRBV2 and TRBJ1-2, with D perhaps TRBD1 (5 bases). This CDR3 spans 14 amino acids. Trimming cost V 4 bases and J 4 bases, with 13 bases left between them. Germline CDR1 is SNHLY and CDR2 is FYNNEI. The CDR3 DNA reads as TGTGCCAGCAGTGTTGTATCCGGGGCCTATGGCTACACCTTC. Translated: CASSVVSGAYGYTF.

The chain carries TRBV19 and TRBJ2-5, with D unclear. Germline-derived CDR1 and CDR2 are LNHDA and SQIVND (reference sequence). With 9 bases removed from V and 5 bases from J, the gap between germline ends came to 7 bases. The CDR3 is 10 amino acids. The CDR3 DNA sequence: TGTGCCAGACCGAAGGAGACCCAGTACTTC. Its protein is CARPKETQYF.

The rearrangement joins TRBV5-5 to TRBJ2-6; D is uncertain. The CDR3 spans 14 residues. V was pared by 7 bases and J by 4 bases, with 12 bases between. In germline, CDR1 is SGHKS, CDR2 YYEKEE (reference sequence). CDR3 amino acids: CASANRAGANVLTF. CDR3 nucleotide sequence: TGTGCCAGCGCCAACAGAGCCGGGGCCAACGTCCTGACTTTC. Full variable domain (rest looked up from reference TRBV5-5 and TRBJ2-6): DAGVTQSPTHLIKTRGQQVTLRCSPISGHKSVSWYQQVLGQGPQFIFQYYEKEERGRGNFPDRFSARQFPNYSSELNVNALLLGDSALYLCASANRAGANVLTFGAGSRLTVL.

The chain uses TRBV6-6 and TRBJ1-1; D unresolved. Trimming shortened V by 6 bases and J by 1 base, and 3 bases separated the two germline ends. Per germline, CDR1 MNHNY and CDR2 SVGAGI (reference sequence). The CDR3 is 11 residues long. In DNA, the CDR3 is TGTGCCAGCAGAACGAACACTGAAGCTTTCTTT. Protein product: CASRTNTEAFF.

In its sample, this clone was seen once. Other DNA sequences of this sample code for an identical CDR3. This rearrangement joins TRBV18 to TRBJ2-6; no clear D gene. Deletions cut 3 bases from V and 2 bases from J, with 5 bases between. This CDR3 is built from 14 residues. Germline CDR1 and CDR2: KGHSH and LQKENI. In DNA form, the CDR3 reads TGTGCCAGCTCACCTGGGACTGGGGCCAACGTCCTGACTTTC. Translating it yields CASSPGTGANVLTF.

J is TRBJ2-5 and V is TRBV6-5, with a tentative D call TRBD1 (6 bases). V lost 3 bases and J 11 bases, leaving 19 bases between the germline ends. CDR3 length: 14 amino acids. Germline-derived CDR1 and CDR2 are MNHEY and SVGAGI. The CDR3 region is CASSYSTGLGEQYF. CDR3 bases: TGTGCCAGCAGTTATTCGACAGGCCTCGGGGAGCAGTACTTC.

This clone has a single count. The chain joins TRBV5-1 to TRBJ2-7; 7 positions agree with TRBD1. The CDR3 loop spans 14 amino acids. Germline CDR1 and CDR2: SGHRS and YFSETQ. The V and J ends lost 4 bases and 6 bases, in that order; junction bases with no gene match: 10. The chain's CDR3 is CASSARDRMFEQYF. The DNA for the CDR3 is TGCGCCAGCAGCGCCCGGGACAGAATGTTCGAGCAGTACTTC.

The chain carries TRBV7-8 and TRBJ2-3; the D is unclear. The V gene lost 5 bases and the J gene lost 6 bases, with 15 bases spanning the gap. Germline CDR1 and CDR2: SGHVS and FQNEAQ. The CDR3 consists of 14 residues. The CDR3 bases are TGTGCCAGCAGCAAATCTGAAAGGTCGGATACGCAGTATTTT. The encoded protein is CASSKSERSDTQYF.

The J gene is TRBJ1-6, the V gene TRBV5-4; tentative D call: TRBD1 (5 bases). The V end lost 4 bases, the J end lost 7 bases, and 15 bases lay between the germline ends. This CDR3 comprises 15 residues. Germline V gives CDR1 SGHNT, CDR2 YYREEE (reference sequence). The DNA of the CDR3 is TGTGCCAGCAGCCCCGTACGGGGCCCCAATTCACCCCTCCACTTT. This gives the protein CASSPVRGPNSPLHF.

The rearrangement uses TRBV5-6 and TRBJ1-1; D unclear. This CDR3 comprises 13 residues. Germline V lookup: CDR1 SGHDT, CDR2 YYEEEE. V lost 1 base and J lost 4, with 8 bases in between. The CDR3 region is CASSLSGGTEAFF. The CDR3 DNA follows: TGTGCCAGCAGCTTGTCGGGAGGCACTGAAGCTTTCTTT.

The rearrangement links TRBV9 to TRBJ2-1, with 8 nucleotides matching TRBD1. CDR3 length equals 15 residues. Germline V gene lookup returns CDR1 SGDLS and CDR2 YYNGEE. After removal of 4 bases from V and 2 bases from J, the junction contained 5 bases not matched to a gene. The CDR3: CASSFRQGPYNEQFF. The CDR3 nucleotides are TGTGCCAGCAGCTTCCGACAGGGGCCCTACAATGAGCAGTTCTTC.

This chain connects TRBV7-9 to TRBJ2-7; 8 nucleotides match TRBD2. With V trimmed by 1 base and J by 6 bases, 5 bases remained unmatched. The V gene's germline CDR1 is SEHNR and CDR2 FQNEAQ (reference sequence). The CDR3 consists of 14 residues. CDR3: CASSLDGAGGEQYF. The CDR3 DNA reads as TGTGCCAGCAGCTTAGATGGGGCGGGGGGCGAGCAGTACTTC.

The rearrangement links TRBV19 to TRBJ1-1; the D is unclear. V was shortened by 3 bases and J by 0 bases, with 8 bases between the two germline ends. The CDR3 runs 14 residues. Germline V gives CDR1 LNHDA, CDR2 SQIVND (reference sequence). Written as DNA, the CDR3 is TGTGCCAGTAGTATTGATTTACTGAACACTGAAGCTTTCTTT. Translation gives CASSIDLLNTEAFF.

The V call is TRBV6-1, the J call TRBJ2-7, with TRBD2 identical over 7 bases. The CDR3 runs to 13 residues. Germline V CDR1 and CDR2: MNHNS, SASEGT. V lost 1 base and J lost 4; bases outside the gene matches: 1. The CDR3 region is CASSEGLAYEQYF. CDR3 nucleotide sequence: TGTGCCAGCAGTGAAGGACTAGCTTACGAGCAGTACTTC.

There are a few counts of this clone. This same CDR3 is encoded by further DNA sequences in the sample. The chain couples TRBV2 to TRBJ1-5; unclear D gene. The CDR3 totals 12 residues. CDR1 is SNHLY, CDR2 FYNNEI, per germline. Trimming took off 5 bases at V and 4 bases at J, with 6 bases between the two ends. The CDR3 DNA sequence: TGTGCCAGCAGTCTGGGGAATCAGCCCCAGCATTTT. Its translation: CASSLGNQPQHF.

This chain links TRBV6-6 with TRBJ2-1; D is possibly TRBD2 (5 bases). The CDR3 is 16 amino acids. V lost 6 bases to trimming and J lost 0 bases, with 15 bases between them. Germline lookup yields CDR1 MNHNY and CDR2 SVGAGI (reference sequence). The CDR3 nucleotides read TGTGCCAGCAGCTCCGGACTGCAGAGCTCCTACAATGAGCAGTTCTTC. This gives the protein CASSSGLQSSYNEQFF.

The V call is TRBV11-3, the J call TRBJ2-2, with D perhaps matching TRBD2 (5 bases). The CDR3 loop spans 14 amino acids. Germline CDR1 reads SGHNT; CDR2 reads YENEEA. Trimming cost V 5 bases and J 6 bases, with 13 bases left between them. This CDR3 reads CASSTPRGSGELFF. The CDR3 DNA reads as TGTGCCAGCAGCACCCCTAGAGGGTCCGGGGAGCTGTTTTTT.

This chain connects TRBV19 to TRBJ2-1, with TRBD2 matching over 9 bases. The CDR3 covers 15 residues. With 3 bases clipped from V and 4 bases from J, the junction kept 4 bases outside the gene matches. CDR1 is LNHDA and CDR2 is SQIVND in the germline V gene (reference sequence). CDR3 residues: CASSMLAGTYNEQFF. The DNA for the CDR3 is TGTGCCAGTAGTATGCTAGCGGGGACATACAATGAGCAGTTCTTC.

As concerns this clone: In the same sample, other DNA sequences code for this CDR3. This sequence joins TRBV18 and TRBJ2-2; no clear D gene. The CDR3 runs 15 residues. V lost 2 bases and J lost 2, with 9 bases in between. Germline loops: CDR1 KGHSH, CDR2 LQKENI. DNA for the CDR3: TGTGCCAGCTCACCAACGGCTACTAACACCGGGGAGCTGTTTTTT. Translation gives CASSPTATNTGELFF.

The table lists this clone with a count of one. The chain joins TRBV19 to TRBJ2-7; maybe TRBD2 (5 bases). Germline V gene data show CDR1 as LNHDA and CDR2 as SQIVND (reference sequence). The CDR3 runs 15 residues. Trimming took off 7 bases at V and 6 bases at J, with 22 bases between the two ends. CDR3 DNA: TGTGCCAGTACCCTGAGGGTGGGTGTGTTGTCCGAGCAGTACTTC. Its translation is CASTLRVGVLSEQYF.

The V and J genes are TRBV7-2 and TRBJ2-2; 8 bases agree with TRBD2. The V and J ends lost 5 bases and 5 bases, in that order; junction bases with no gene match: 10. Germline CDR1 and CDR2: SGHTA and FQGNSA. This CDR3 spans 16 amino acids. CDR3 sequence (DNA): TGTGCCAGCAGCGCCGGAGCGGGAGTGGGGACCGGGGAGCTGTTTTTT. Translated, it gives CASSAGAGVGTGELFF.

This clone was detected once. The V and J genes are TRBV4-3 and TRBJ2-1, with 12 bases fitting TRBD2. The CDR3 runs to 16 residues. J was trimmed by 7 bases and V by 1 base; bases with no gene match: 5. Germline CDR1 LGHNA, CDR2 YSLEER. CDR3 region: CASSQAGGTSGNEQFF. The DNA for the CDR3 is TGCGCCAGCAGCCAAGCTGGTGGGACTAGCGGGAATGAGCAGTTCTTC.

The rearrangement links TRBV10-3 to TRBJ2-5; D is perhaps TRBD1 (5 bases). The DNA end is a closer match to TRBJ2-7, so the J assignment may be wrong. Germline loops: CDR1 ENHRY, CDR2 SYGVKD. This CDR3 has 15 residues. In DNA, the CDR3 is TGTGCCATCAGTGAGTCAGGGGCTAGAATCCCCGAGCAGTACTTC. This translates into CAISESGARIPEQYF.

The chain joins TRBV11-2 to TRBJ2-7; D gene unclear. CDR1 is SGHAT and CDR2 is FQNNGV in the germline V gene. Trimming removed 2 bases from V and 3 bases from J, with 11 bases in between. The CDR3 spans 14 residues. The chain's CDR3 is CASSLSANNYEQYF. CDR3 DNA: TGTGCCAGCAGCTTATCTGCGAACAACTACGAGCAGTACTTC.

This clone has only one observation. The CDR3: CASIQGGSSYEQYF. DNA for the CDR3: TGTGCCAGCATCCAAGGGGGAAGCTCCTACGAGCAGTACTTC. The chain employs TRBV7-2 and TRBJ2-7; a weak D match, TRBD1 (6 bases). V was trimmed by 7 bases and J by 0 bases, leaving 13 bases between them. Germline values: CDR1 SGHTA, CDR2 FQGNSA. The CDR3 is 14 amino acids.

V and J are TRBV6-5 and TRBJ2-2; D unresolved. V was trimmed by 2 bases and J by 0 bases, leaving 1 base between them. The CDR3 covers 13 residues. Germline lookup yields CDR1 MNHEY and CDR2 SVGAGI. The CDR3 DNA follows: TGTGCCAGCAGTTACGCGAACACCGGGGAGCTGTTTTTT. Its translation is CASSYANTGELFF.

The V and J genes are TRBV5-1 and TRBJ2-1; 7 bases agree with TRBD1. This CDR3 spans 14 amino acids. With V trimmed by 3 bases and J by 8 bases, 8 bases remained unmatched. In germline, CDR1 is SGHRS, CDR2 YFSETQ. The CDR3 region has the DNA TGCGCCAGCAGCTCGGAGACAGGGTTCGATGAGCAGTTCTTC. Amino acids: CASSSETGFDEQFF. The variable domain in full, with the rest retrieved from reference TRBV5-1 and TRBJ2-1, is KAGVTQTPRYLIKTRGQQVTLSCSPISGHRSVSWYQQTPGQGLQFLFEYFSETQRNKGNFPGRFSGRQFSNSRSEMNVSTLELGDSALYLCASSSETGFDEQFFGPGTRLTVL.

The chain is built from TRBV5-8 and TRBJ1-4; D is unclear. Per the germline V gene, CDR1 is SGHTS and CDR2 is YDEGEE. Trimming cost V 6 bases and J 4 bases, with 25 bases left between them. CDR3 length: 18 amino acids. The CDR3: CASTYVKLKLGGNEKLFF. In DNA, the CDR3 is TGTGCCAGCACTTACGTGAAACTTAAGTTAGGCGGTAATGAAAAACTGTTTTTT.

This rearrangement joins TRBV30 to TRBJ1-4, with D unclear. Germline CDR1 is GTSNPN and CDR2 is SVGIG (reference sequence). CDR3 length: 16 residues. The ends were cut back, 1 base at V and 0 bases at J, with 12 bases in the middle. CDR3: CAWSDRQAATNEKLFF. The DNA for the CDR3 is TGTGCCTGGAGTGACCGACAAGCTGCAACTAATGAAAAACTGTTTTTT.